The clone carrying this T cell receptor (beta chain) appeared a few times. Its specificity is not known. The V gene's germline CDR1 is MNHNS and CDR2 SASEGT. Trimming removed 2 bases at V and 4 bases at J, with 15 bases between. The CDR3 length is 16 residues. The source of the sample is a study of T-cell memory formation after mild COVID-19. Study background: In these data, TCR clusters were largely donor specific.

TCRdb ran MiXCR on the 5' RACE reads and lists one entry per CDR3 protein. The data hold fewer than 250,000 distinct CDR3 sequences, with around 30% observed a single time. Findings of the study overall: Pre-infection memory contained some responding clones, which suggested that cross-reactive memory had joined.

The sample was PBMCs or a T cell subset sorted from them (not recorded which). This clonotype was obtained from an adult woman who had mild COVID-19 (a few samples of this study predate the infection). Cell type and time point are not known. V is TRBV6-1 and J is TRBJ1-3, with TRBD1 as a possible D gene (5 bases). The CDR3 here is CASSELEGTGGNTIYF. The CDR3 DNA sequence: TGTGCCAGCAGTGAACTTGAGGGGACGGGAGGAAACACCATATATTTT.